This T cell receptor beta chain stems from a study of shared clonotypes between healthy human individuals. Sequenced by immunoSEQ multiplex PCR; TCRdb stores in-frame clones only, minus some. Here the sample spans roughly 810,000 clones, about 96% being singletons. Naive CD8 cells, CD45RO-negative and positively selected for CCR7, excluded terminally differentiated effector memory CD45RA+ cells. Whole-study results and caveats: Rarefaction showed that sequencing of sorted subsets was incomplete (despite large depth). Blood alone was sampled, and tissue repertoires likely differ.

V was trimmed by 3 bases and J by 7 bases, leaving 12 bases between them. The CDR3 has 13 residues. The germline V gene encodes CDR1 MNHEY and CDR2 SMNVEV (reference sequence). Of note for this clone: Antigen: not known.

This chain uses TRBV27 with TRBJ1-1; maybe TRBD1 (6 bases). The clonotype originates from a man aged 25-45 years in good health. Material for sequencing was naive CD8+ T cells sorted from blood. The CDR3 is CASSFGQSSEAFF. The CDR3, as DNA: TGTGCCAGCAGTTTCGGACAGTCAAGTGAAGCTTTCTTT.